These 21 T cell receptor beta chains were all obtained from the same sample, sequenced in a study of early T cells in non-severe SARS-CoV-2 infection. MiXCR was run by TCRdb on the 5' RACE reads, yielding one entry per CDR3 protein. This sample has about 35,000 distinct CDR3 sequences, with about 5.5% found just once. Sequencing was performed on whole blood, taken at baseline. The receptors come from an adult who was a healthcare worker with PCR-confirmed SARS-CoV-2 infection or an uninfected control (not recorded which).

This clonotype came up many times. V usage is TRBV3-1 and J usage is TRBJ2-7, with 7 bases fitting TRBD1. Germline lookup yields CDR1 LGHDT and CDR2 YNNKEL (reference sequence). Trimming took 5 bases from V and 0 from J; bases not matched to a gene: 7. The CDR3 totals 15 residues. CDR3: CASSSGQVLSYEQYF. The CDR3 region has the DNA TGTGCCAGCAGCTCCGGACAGGTCCTCTCCTACGAGCAGTACTTC.

This clonotype was counted many times. This rearrangement joins TRBV7-9 to TRBJ2-3; 7 nucleotides align to TRBD2. Germline-derived CDR1 and CDR2 are SEHNR and FQNEAQ (reference sequence). Trimming at V came to 6 bases and at J to 1 base, leaving 4 bases not matched to a gene. This CDR3 has 14 residues. The CDR3 coding sequence is TGTGCCAGCAGACCCACTAGCGGCACAGATACGCAGTATTTT. Translated, it gives CASRPTSGTDTQYF.

Many counts were recorded for this clonotype. The chain carries TRBV10-1 and TRBJ1-2, with D possibly being TRBD1 (6 bases). Germline-derived CDR1 and CDR2 are WNHNN and SYGVQD (reference sequence). The V and J ends lost 6 bases and 2 bases respectively, with 10 bases between them. The CDR3 consists of 13 residues. This chain's CDR3 is CASSGQPNYGYTF. In DNA form, the CDR3 reads TGCGCCAGCAGCGGACAGCCAAACTATGGCTACACCTTC.

The V and J genes are TRBV7-9 and TRBJ2-3, with 8 bases that match TRBD2. From germline, CDR1 is SEHNR and CDR2 FQNEAQ (reference sequence). V was clipped by 4 bases and J by 2 bases; unmatched bases: 5. The CDR3 length is 15 residues. CDR3 DNA sequence: TGTGCCAGCAGCTCCCCACTAGCGGCCACAGATACGCAGTATTTT. It codes for CASSSPLAATDTQYF.

On this clonotype: Possible read error: a much larger clone is one base away. No conserved phenylalanine or tryptophan ends this CDR3, so it is likely a read error. This chain links TRBV19 with TRBJ1-5; D remains unclear. V lost 8 bases, J lost 3 bases, and 11 bases lay in between. Germline V gene sequence: CDR1 LNHDA, CDR2 SQIVND (reference sequence). This CDR3 is 13 amino acids long. The DNA of the CDR3 is TGTGCCAGTCTAGGAGGATACAATCAGCCCCAGCATTCT. Its translation is CASLGGYNQPQHS.

The chain recombines TRBV5-1 with TRBJ2-2; D gene uncertain. CDR1 is SGHRS and CDR2 is YFSETQ in the germline V gene. V was shortened by 2 bases and J by 8 bases, with 4 bases between the two germline ends. CDR3 size: 11 residues. Here the CDR3 reads CASSFLGELFF. In DNA form, the CDR3 reads TGCGCCAGCAGCTTCTTAGGGGAGCTGTTTTTT.

In its sample, this clonotype was seen many times. V gene TRBV6-6 combines with J gene TRBJ1-5; 8 bases are a match to TRBD1. Trimming at V came to 2 bases and at J to 3 bases, leaving 6 bases not matched to a gene. Looked up from germline, CDR1 is MNHNY and CDR2 is SVGAGI (reference sequence). The CDR3 spans 16 residues. CDR3 in DNA: TGTGCCAGCAGTTACCCGGGACAGGTCTTCAATCAGCCCCAGCATTTT. Protein: CASSYPGQVFNQPQHF.

At least ten counts were recorded for this clonotype. V usage is TRBV27 and J usage is TRBJ2-3; 7 bases are shared with TRBD2. The CDR3 covers 14 residues. The trim removed 3 bases at V and 1 base at J, leaving 1 base unmatched. Germline V CDR1 and CDR2: MNHEY, SMNVEV (reference sequence). CDR3 sequence (DNA): TGTGCCAGCAGTTTGGGAGGGGGCACAGATACGCAGTATTTT. Protein: CASSLGGGTDTQYF.

This clonotype showed up many times. This chain links TRBV12-3 or TRBV12-4 with TRBJ1-2, with D unresolved. The CDR3 totals 12 residues. V lost 2 bases and J 3 bases, leaving 4 bases between the germline ends. CDR3 sequence reads: CASSLSDYGYTF. The CDR3 region has the DNA TGTGCCAGCAGTTTAAGCGACTATGGCTACACCTTC.

The V call is TRBV5-1, the J call TRBJ1-5; 9 nucleotides agree with TRBD1. CDR3 length: 15 residues. The V gene end was trimmed by 4 bases and the J gene end by 5 bases; junction bases not matched to a gene: 7. Germline lookup yields CDR1 SGHRS and CDR2 YFSETQ. CDR3 in amino acids: CASSRTGDRDQPQHF. CDR3 coding DNA: TGCGCCAGCAGCCGGACAGGGGATCGGGATCAGCCCCAGCATTTT.

The sample holds one count of this clonotype. V usage is TRBV20-1 and J usage is TRBJ2-3; possibly TRBD1 for D (5 bases). Germline CDR1 reads DFQATT; CDR2 reads SNEGSKA (reference sequence). This CDR3 is 15 amino acids long. With 0 bases removed from V and 2 bases from J, the gap between germline ends came to 12 bases. The CDR3 protein is CSARDLGRNTDTQYF. The CDR3 DNA is TGCAGTGCTAGAGATCTGGGGCGGAACACAGATACGCAGTATTTT.

This clonotype has ten or more counts. V is TRBV6-5 and J is TRBJ2-1; TRBD2 is a possible D gene (6 bases). V was trimmed by 7 bases and J by 3 bases, leaving 13 bases between them. From germline, CDR1 is MNHEY and CDR2 SVGAGI. This CDR3 is 14 amino acids long. CDR3 bases: TGTGCCAGCACTCTCCGGGGGAGCTACAATGAGCAGTTCTTC. Translating gives CASTLRGSYNEQFF.

By share, this clonotype counts as medium-sized. The rearrangement joins TRBV27 to TRBJ2-5; D is possibly TRBD1 or TRBD2 (6 bases each). The CDR3 is made up of 14 amino acids. Trimming left V 4 bases short and J 2 bases short, with 11 bases between. Germline loops: CDR1 MNHEY, CDR2 SMNVEV (reference sequence). The CDR3 here is CASSYRGTQETQYF. The CDR3 DNA is TGTGCCAGCAGTTATCGGGGGACACAAGAGACCCAGTACTTC.

The chain combines TRBV7-2 with TRBJ2-1, with D unresolved. V lost 5 bases to trimming and J lost 3 bases, with 20 bases between them. Germline loops: CDR1 SGHTA, CDR2 FQGNSA. CDR3 size: 17 residues. In nucleotides, the CDR3 is TGTGCCAGCAGCCTTCAACCTCTACCAACAAACTACAATGAGCAGTTCTTC. It translates to CASSLQPLPTNYNEQFF. The full variable domain, in which reference TRBV7-2 and TRBJ2-1 provide the parts outside the CDR3, is GAGVSQSPSNKVTEKGKDVELRCDPISGHTALYWYRQSLGQGLEFLIYFQGNSAPDKSGLPSDRFSAERTGGSVSTLTIQRTQQEDSAVYLCASSLQPLPTNYNEQFFGPGTRLTVL.

In its sample, this clonotype was seen many times. This chain uses TRBV12-3 or TRBV12-4 with TRBJ2-7; TRBD1 aligns across 8 bases. The CDR3 loop spans 13 amino acids. V shed 5 bases, J shed 4 bases, and the junction held 4 bases outside the gene matches. The CDR3, as DNA: TGTGCCAGCAGTCCCGGACAGGGTTACGAGCAGTACTTC. As protein: CASSPGQGYEQYF.

This clonotype appeared many times. The V and J genes are TRBV11-3 and TRBJ2-1, with D possibly TRBD2 on 6 matching bases. The CDR3 consists of 13 residues. Germline V gene data show CDR1 as SGHNT and CDR2 as YENEEA. Between the trimmed V and J ends, which lost 1 base and 8 bases, there was a span of 9 bases. CDR3 coding DNA: TGTGCCAGCAGCTTAGGGTTAGCGGATGAGCAGTTCTTC. Protein: CASSLGLADEQFF. Full variable domain (outside the CDR3, taken from reference TRBV11-3 and TRBJ2-1): EAGVVQSPRYKIIEKKQPVAFWCNPISGHNTLYWYLQNLGQGPELLIRYENEEAVDDSQLPKDRFSAERLKGVDSTLKIQPAELGDSAVYLCASSLGLADEQFFGPGTRLTVL.

This clonotype was detected only a few times. The chain couples TRBV3-1 to TRBJ2-7, with unresolved D. Deletions cut 4 bases from V and 0 bases from J, with 4 bases between. This CDR3 spans 12 amino acids. The V gene's germline CDR1 is LGHDT and CDR2 YNNKEL (reference sequence). In nucleotides, the CDR3 is TGTGCCAGCAGCCGTCTCTCCTACGAGCAGTACTTC. This encodes CASSRLSYEQYF.

This clonotype appeared a few times. V gene TRBV5-1 combines with J gene TRBJ1-2; D is uncertain. There are 14 residues in the CDR3. Per germline, CDR1 SGHRS and CDR2 YFSETQ. Trimming cost V 0 bases and J 2 bases, with 8 bases left between them. CDR3 nucleotides: TGCGCCAGCAGCTTGGTGGACCCCAACTATGGCTACACCTTC. Protein sequence: CASSLVDPNYGYTF.

This clonotype was found many times. The J gene is TRBJ2-3, the V gene TRBV19; 12 bases align to TRBD2. The CDR3 is made up of 16 amino acids. Germline V gene data show CDR1 as LNHDA and CDR2 as SQIVND (reference sequence). Trimming cost V 4 bases and J 4 bases; bases outside gene matches: 6. CDR3 nucleotides: TGTGCCAGTAGTACCCGACTAGCGGGAGATTCAGATACGCAGTATTTT. Translated, it gives CASSTRLAGDSDTQYF.

J is TRBJ2-1 and V is TRBV6-1; 8 nucleotides agree with TRBD2. Germline V lookup: CDR1 MNHNS, CDR2 SASEGT. The CDR3 has 16 amino acids. Trimming took 0 bases from V and 5 from J; bases not matched to a gene: 6. The CDR3 protein is CASSEATGGKNNEQFF. CDR3 DNA sequence: TGTGCCAGCAGTGAAGCTACGGGAGGGAAAAACAATGAGCAGTTCTTC.

This clonotype has a handful of counts. The chain combines TRBV7-2 with TRBJ2-5, with 9 nucleotides matching TRBD1. There are 15 residues in the CDR3. The V segment lost 2 bases and the J segment 1 base; nucleotides outside the gene matches: 2. Germline CDR1 SGHTA, CDR2 FQGNSA. CDR3 sequence reads: CASSLWGQGQETQYF. The DNA for the CDR3 is TGTGCCAGCAGCTTATGGGGACAGGGCCAAGAGACCCAGTACTTC.